Each of the 32 T cell receptor beta chains below was sequenced from the same sample in a study of blood T cell repertoires in COVID-19. Sequencing used immunoSEQ multiplex PCR; TCRdb keeps in-frame clones, though not all of them. Of about 150,000 clones listed, roughly 80% are singletons. Sequenced material: peripheral blood. These receptors all come from a human donor in a cohort sampled during active COVID-19.

The V call is TRBV6-5, the J call TRBJ1-4, with D tentatively TRBD1 (5 bases). Trimming cost V 0 bases and J 7 bases, with 12 bases left between them. This CDR3 is 15 amino acids long. The V gene's germline CDR1 is MNHEY and CDR2 SVGAGI. CDR3: CASSYSVQGPEKLFF. CDR3 DNA: TGTGCCAGCAGTTACTCGGTTCAGGGCCCTGAAAAACTGTTTTTT.

The DNA of the CDR3 is TGTGCCAGCCAGGGACAGGCTACCAACTATGGCTACACCTTC. It yields the protein CASQGQATNYGYTF. The J gene is TRBJ1-2, the V gene TRBV6-6, with 8 bases lining up with TRBD1. CDR1 and CDR2 (germline): MNHNY, SVGAGI (reference sequence). J lost 2 bases, V lost 8 bases, and 7 bases had no gene match. The CDR3 covers 14 residues.

This clone showed up just once. The CDR3 bases are TGTGCCGCCCGACAGGGAAGTGGCTACACCTTC. It translates to CAARQGSGYTF. The V gene is TRBV19, the J gene TRBJ1-2; 7 bases line up with TRBD1. J gave up 7 bases and V 11 bases, and 7 bases lay outside the gene matches. Germline lookup yields CDR1 LNHDA and CDR2 SQIVND (reference sequence). There are 11 residues in the CDR3.

The gene calls are TRBV7-2 and TRBJ1-5; D unresolved. Per germline, CDR1 SGHTA and CDR2 FQGNSA. V lost 5 bases and J 4 bases, leaving 15 bases between the germline ends. The CDR3 loop spans 15 amino acids. In nucleotides, the CDR3 is TGTGCCAGCAGCCCACGCGCCCGAGATAATCAGCCCCAGCATTTT. Translation gives CASSPRARDNQPQHF.

This chain joins TRBV10-3 and TRBJ1-2; TRBD1 aligns across 11 bases. CDR3 length equals 18 residues. Per germline, CDR1 ENHRY and CDR2 SYGVKD. V shed 0 bases, J shed 6 bases, and the junction held 12 bases outside the gene matches. The CDR3 protein is CAISESTRKGQGVNGYTF. The CDR3, as DNA: TGTGCCATCAGTGAGTCGACGAGGAAGGGACAGGGGGTGAATGGCTACACCTTC.

This chain joins TRBV19 and TRBJ2-2; TRBD2 matches 15 bases. The V segment lost 6 bases and the J segment 6 bases; nucleotides outside the gene matches: 2. Per germline, CDR1 LNHDA and CDR2 SQIVND (reference sequence). The CDR3 length is 15 residues. The CDR3 sequence is CASSGLAGGAGELFF. The CDR3, as DNA: TGTGCCAGTAGCGGACTAGCGGGGGGGGCCGGGGAGCTGTTTTTT.

The J gene is TRBJ1-6, the V gene TRBV11-3; D not resolved. Looked up from germline, CDR1 is SGHNT and CDR2 is YENEEA. This CDR3 has 14 residues. Trimming removed 0 bases at V and 9 bases at J, with 9 bases between. CDR3: CASSLDFGVSPLHF. The CDR3 coding sequence is TGTGCCAGCAGCTTAGATTTCGGGGTTTCACCCCTCCACTTT. The variable domain in full, with the rest retrieved from reference TRBV11-3 and TRBJ1-6, is EAGVVQSPRYKIIEKKQPVAFWCNPISGHNTLYWYLQNLGQGPELLIRYENEEAVDDSQLPKDRFSAERLKGVDSTLKIQPAELGDSAVYLCASSLDFGVSPLHFGNGTRLTVT.

The count of this clone is one. The chain couples TRBV6-5 to TRBJ1-1; D unresolved. The CDR3 loop spans 15 amino acids. Germline-derived CDR1 and CDR2 are MNHEY and SVGAGI. V was cut by 4 bases and J by 5 bases, with 17 bases left in between. The CDR3 sequence is CASSSRPPGRTEAFF. CDR3 sequence (DNA): TGTGCCAGCAGTTCAAGACCCCCGGGTAGAACTGAAGCTTTCTTT.

The chain combines TRBV5-4 with TRBJ2-6; 8 nucleotides match TRBD1. Unmatched junction bases numbered 2, after V lost 4 bases and J lost 2 bases. This CDR3 spans 15 amino acids. Germline assignment: CDR1 SGHNT and CDR2 YYREEE (reference sequence). The CDR3 DNA reads TGTGCCAGCAGCCTACAGGGGGCTGGGGCCAACGTCCTGACTTTC. This codes for CASSLQGAGANVLTF.

The gene calls are TRBV3-1 (or the pseudogene TRBV3-2) and TRBJ2-1; maybe TRBD1 (5 bases). Trimming cost V 4 bases and J 2 bases, with 12 bases left between them. In germline, CDR1 is LGHDT, CDR2 YNNKEL (reference sequence). The CDR3 totals 15 residues. The CDR3 DNA sequence: TGTGCCAGCAGCCGCCTTAGGGGAACCTACAATGAGCAGTTCTTC. This sequence encodes CASSRLRGTYNEQFF.

The chain has TRBV6-5 and TRBJ1-4, with TRBD1 as a possible D gene (5 bases). The length of the CDR3 is 14 residues. The germline V gene encodes CDR1 MNHEY and CDR2 SVGAGI. The germline V and J ends were trimmed by 6 bases and 8 bases, with 16 bases remaining between them. The CDR3 region has the DNA TGTGCCAGCAGGACCTCGGGGGGTGGGGAAAAACTGTTTTTT. It codes for CASRTSGGGEKLFF.

This sequence joins TRBV24-1 and TRBJ2-7; tentatively, D is TRBD2 (5 bases). Germline loops: CDR1 KGHDR, CDR2 SFDVKD. CDR3 length: 11 residues. Between the trimmed V and J ends, which lost 12 bases and 2 bases, there was a span of 10 bases. Here the CDR3 reads CARRGAYEQYF. The DNA for the CDR3 is TGTGCCCGACGGGGAGCCTACGAGCAGTACTTC.

The rearrangement uses TRBV7-2 and TRBJ1-6; TRBD1 agrees at 7 bases. CDR1 and CDR2 (germline): SGHTA, FQGNSA. The CDR3 has 16 residues. Unmatched junction bases numbered 11, after V lost 6 bases and J lost 6 bases. This CDR3 is CASSPIPQGFNSPLHF. In DNA form, the CDR3 reads TGTGCCAGCAGTCCAATACCACAGGGGTTTAATTCACCCCTCCACTTT.

The J gene is TRBJ2-7, the V gene TRBV27; 11 positions match TRBD2. The V segment lost 3 bases and the J segment 12 bases; nucleotides outside the gene matches: 13. CDR3 size: 15 residues. Germline-derived CDR1 and CDR2 are MNHEY and SMNVEV (reference sequence). CDR3 region: CASSFTSGGVGRRYF. The CDR3 DNA reads as TGTGCCAGCAGTTTTACTAGCGGGGGCGTGGGGCGTAGGTACTTC.

This rearrangement joins TRBV29-1 to TRBJ1-4; 8 nucleotides agree with TRBD1. CDR1 SQVTM and CDR2 ANQGSEA come from the germline V gene. This CDR3 is built from 13 residues. After removal of 3 bases from V and 10 bases from J, the junction contained 7 bases not matched to a gene. CDR3 sequence: CSVDIGRGRKLFF. Written as DNA, the CDR3 is TGCAGCGTTGACATTGGCAGGGGGCGAAAACTGTTTTTT.

The V call is TRBV6-5, the J call TRBJ2-5; D gene ambiguous. Germline V gene lookup returns CDR1 MNHEY and CDR2 SVGAGI. This CDR3 has 13 residues. V was cut by 2 bases and J by 3 bases, with 7 bases left in between. The CDR3 reads CASSYVAEETQYF. The CDR3 DNA reads TGTGCCAGCAGTTACGTGGCCGAAGAGACCCAGTACTTC.

The rearrangement joins TRBV5-1 to TRBJ1-1; 7 nucleotides line up with TRBD1. This CDR3 contains 13 residues. The V gene's germline CDR1 is SGHRS and CDR2 YFSETQ. With 0 bases clipped from V and 5 bases from J, the junction kept 1 base outside the gene matches. The CDR3, as DNA: TGCGCCAGCAGCTTGGAGACAGGGACTGAAGCTTTCTTT. This sequence encodes CASSLETGTEAFF.

The chain joins TRBV25-1 to TRBJ1-6, with D perhaps TRBD1 (6 bases). Germline V gene sequence: CDR1 MGHDK, CDR2 SYGVNS. V was shortened by 7 bases and J by 5 bases, with 18 bases between the two germline ends. CDR3 length equals 16 residues. The CDR3 sequence is CASNHRVVGDNSPLHF. The CDR3 DNA sequence: TGTGCCAGCAATCACAGGGTAGTAGGTGATAATTCACCCCTCCACTTT. The whole variable domain, filled in from reference TRBV25-1 and TRBJ1-6, reads EADIYQTPRYLVIGTGKKITLECSQTMGHDKMYWYQQDPGMELHLIHYSYGVNSTEKGDLSSESTVSRIRTEHFPLTLESARPSHTSQYLCASNHRVVGDNSPLHFGNGTRLTVT.

This rearrangement joins TRBV7-8 to TRBJ1-5, with D perhaps TRBD1 (5 bases). Germline loops: CDR1 SGHVS, CDR2 FQNEAQ. The V gene lost 3 bases and the J gene lost 4 bases, with 19 bases spanning the gap. The CDR3 covers 17 residues. As DNA, the CDR3 is TGTGCCAGCAGCTTCAATCGAAAGGGGTTTTCGAATCAGCCCCAGCATTTT. It encodes CASSFNRKGFSNQPQHF.

This chain links TRBV7-8 with TRBJ2-1; possibly TRBD2 for D (6 bases). Germline V lookup: CDR1 SGHVS, CDR2 FQNEAQ. The ends were cut back, 6 bases at V and 2 bases at J, with 14 bases in the middle. CDR3 length equals 15 residues. The CDR3 loop reads CASSDGRITYNEQFF. CDR3 sequence (DNA): TGTGCCAGCAGTGATGGGAGGATTACCTACAATGAGCAGTTCTTC.

This clone was observed once. The V gene is TRBV7-9, the J gene TRBJ2-1; 7 bases are a match to TRBD1. V lost 4 bases, J lost 9 bases, and 3 bases stayed unmatched. Germline CDR1 SEHNR, CDR2 FQNEAQ (reference sequence). This CDR3 contains 12 residues. DNA of the CDR3: TGTGCCAGCAGCTCGACAGGGATTGAGCAGTTCTTC. Translated: CASSSTGIEQFF. The full variable domain, its missing parts supplied by reference TRBV7-9 and TRBJ2-1, is DTGVSQNPRHKITKRGQNVTFRCDPISEHNRLYWYRQTLGQGPEFLTYFQNEAQLEKSRLLSDRFSAERPKGSFSTLEIQRTEQGDSAMYLCASSSTGIEQFFGPGTRLTVL.

V and J are TRBV5-1 and TRBJ1-5; 10 bases align to TRBD1. CDR3 size: 15 residues. The V gene end was trimmed by 4 bases and the J gene end by 5 bases; junction bases not matched to a gene: 6. The germline gives CDR1 SGHRS, CDR2 YFSETQ. The CDR3 sequence: CASSRSGQGDQPQHF. The CDR3 nucleotides read TGCGCCAGCAGCCGGAGTGGACAGGGGGATCAGCCCCAGCATTTT.

This clone showed up just once. One end of the junction fails to match germline, which may point to a read error. V is TRBV3-1 (or the pseudogene TRBV3-2) and J is TRBJ2-1; 12 positions match TRBD2. This CDR3 contains 14 residues. CDR1 and CDR2 (germline): LGHDT, YNNKEL (reference sequence). CDR3 nucleotides: TGTGCCAGCAGCCAAGTTGCTAGCGGGGGGGCTCAAGTCTTC. It codes for CASSQVASGGAQVF.

The gene calls are TRBV14 and TRBJ1-1, with 9 bases that match TRBD1. From germline, CDR1 is SGHDN and CDR2 FVKESK. The V and J ends lost 5 bases and 1 base, in that order; junction bases with no gene match: 5. This CDR3 region has 15 residues. CDR3 sequence: CASSRGQGRNTEAFF. CDR3 coding DNA: TGTGCCAGCAGCAGAGGACAGGGGCGGAACACTGAAGCTTTCTTT.

V is TRBV7-9 and J is TRBJ2-1; 7 bases match TRBD2. Looked up from germline, CDR1 is SEHNR and CDR2 is FQNEAQ (reference sequence). V was clipped by 5 bases and J by 15 bases; unmatched bases: 7. CDR3 length equals 11 residues. The CDR3: CASSLGRGRFF. The CDR3, as DNA: TGTGCCAGCAGCCTGGGGAGGGGTCGGTTCTTC.

The V and J genes are TRBV5-1 and TRBJ1-2, with TRBD1 matching 7 bases. Germline CDR1 is SGHRS and CDR2 is YFSETQ. The CDR3 runs 14 residues. V lost 4 bases to trimming and J lost 4 bases; unmatched junction nucleotides: 7. CDR3 DNA sequence: TGCGCCAGCAGCGTTGGGACAGTCCTCTATGGCTACACCTTC. Amino acids: CASSVGTVLYGYTF.

J is TRBJ2-7 and V is TRBV28, with TRBD2 matching 11 bases. The trim removed 6 bases at V and 0 bases at J, leaving 4 bases unmatched. The CDR3 length is 15 residues. From germline, CDR1 is MDHEN and CDR2 SYDVKM. The CDR3, as DNA: TGTGCCAGCAGCCTAGCGGGGGGCCCCTCCTACGAGCAGTACTTC. It specifies CASSLAGGPSYEQYF.

This clone has just one count. The chain has TRBV27 and TRBJ2-1; 9 nucleotides match TRBD2. This CDR3 contains 15 residues. V lost 2 bases and J lost 2; bases outside the gene matches: 1. The germline CDR1 and CDR2 sequences are MNHEY and SMNVEV (reference sequence). The CDR3 sequence: CASSLTSGPYNEQFF. CDR3 in DNA: TGTGCCAGCAGTTTAACTAGCGGGCCCTACAATGAGCAGTTCTTC.

The V gene is TRBV10-3, the J gene TRBJ1-2; no clear D. V gave up 3 bases and J gave up 6 bases, with 11 bases separating them. CDR3 length equals 13 residues. Per the germline V gene, CDR1 is ENHRY and CDR2 is SYGVKD. CDR3 bases: TGTGCCATCAGTGAAAGGGAGGCCGATGGCTACACCTTC. It specifies CAISEREADGYTF.

This chain uses TRBV5-1 with TRBJ1-4, with a tentative D call TRBD1 (6 bases). This CDR3 region has 15 residues. The V end lost 1 base, the J end lost 8 bases, and 15 bases lay between the germline ends. Germline values: CDR1 SGHRS, CDR2 YFSETQ. The DNA for the CDR3 is TGCGCCAGCAGCTTGTCAGGGGTGGCGGGCGAAAAACTGTTTTTT. Amino acid sequence: CASSLSGVAGEKLFF.

For this clone: Other DNA sequences in this specimen translate into the identical CDR3. This sequence joins TRBV7-2 and TRBJ2-1, with D maybe TRBD2 (5 bases). V was cut by 1 base and J by 7 bases, with 5 bases left in between. The CDR3 consists of 12 residues. CDR1 SGHTA and CDR2 FQGNSA come from the germline V gene. CDR3 sequence (DNA): TGTGCCAGCAGCTTAGGACTAAATGAGCAGTTCTTC. Residues: CASSLGLNEQFF.

The rearrangement links TRBV10-3 to TRBJ2-7; 9 bases line up with TRBD1. The CDR3 loop spans 16 amino acids. Germline V gene sequence: CDR1 ENHRY, CDR2 SYGVKD. The trim removed 6 bases at V and 2 bases at J, leaving 11 bases unmatched. This chain's CDR3 is CAISEGGDRATYEQYF. The CDR3 DNA reads as TGTGCCATCAGCGAGGGGGGGGACAGGGCAACCTACGAGCAGTACTTC.